The 32 T cell receptor beta chains below all came from one sample that was sequenced in a study of identical twins. TCRdb reprocessed the 5' RACE reads via MiXCR and lists one record per CDR3 protein. Here the sample spans 510,000 or so distinct CDR3 sequences, 15% being singletons. This sample also appeared in a second study, on yellow fever vaccine responses in identical twins.

Sequencing used CD4+ T cells sorted from blood. Receptors were obtained from a woman younger than 30 in good health.

This clonotype was observed a handful of times. This rearrangement joins TRBV7-2 to TRBJ2-3; no firm D call. The CDR3 is made up of 14 amino acids. The V end lost 5 bases, the J end lost 2 bases, and 11 bases lay between the germline ends. CDR1 and CDR2 from the germline V gene are SGHTA and FQGNSA. In nucleotides, the CDR3 is TGTGCCAGCAGCCCCCGCTGGGCCACAGATACGCAGTATTTT. Protein sequence: CASSPRWATDTQYF.

This clonotype was detected only a few times. The V and J genes are TRBV3-1 and TRBJ2-2; 9 bases are a match to TRBD2. V was pared by 1 base and J by 1 base, with 10 bases of the junction left unmatched. This CDR3 has 19 residues. The germline gives CDR1 LGHDT, CDR2 YNNKEL (reference sequence). The CDR3 loop reads CASSQVSSAGGRNTGELFF. In nucleotides, the CDR3 is TGTGCCAGCAGCCAAGTCTCATCTGCGGGAGGGAGGAACACCGGGGAGCTGTTTTTT.

This clonotype was detected a few times. The V call is TRBV5-1, the J call TRBJ2-2; 13 bases are a match to TRBD2. Germline CDR1 is SGHRS and CDR2 is YFSETQ. With V trimmed by 5 bases and J by 1 base, 5 bases remained unmatched. There are 17 residues in the CDR3. CDR3 amino acids: CASRPGTSGENTGELFF. In DNA, the CDR3 is TGCGCCAGCAGACCCGGGACTAGCGGGGAGAACACCGGGGAGCTGTTTTTT.

This chain joins TRBV11-2 and TRBJ2-1; TRBD2 is a possible D gene (7 bases). There are 17 residues in the CDR3. Germline CDR1 reads SGHAT; CDR2 reads FQNNGV. V was clipped by 0 bases and J by 2 bases, with 14 bases between them. This CDR3 reads CASSLDQLRGPYNEQFF. Written as DNA, the CDR3 is TGTGCCAGCAGCTTAGATCAGTTGCGGGGGCCCTACAATGAGCAGTTCTTC.

In this sample, this clonotype turned up a few times. The rearrangement joins TRBV4-1 to TRBJ1-6, with TRBD1 matching over 8 bases. The CDR3 is 15 amino acids. Germline CDR1 and CDR2: MGHRA and YSYEKL. J gave up 10 bases and V 3 bases, and 8 bases lay outside the gene matches. The CDR3 coding sequence is TGCGCCAGCAGCCAGCTGGACAGGGTGGGATCACCCCTCCACTTT. It translates to CASSQLDRVGSPLHF.

This clonotype was found a few times. The genes are TRBV3-1 and TRBJ2-5, with D possibly TRBD1 on 6 matching bases. There are 14 residues in the CDR3. V shed 4 bases and J shed 5 bases, with 14 bases lying between them. Germline CDR1 and CDR2: LGHDT and YNNKEL (reference sequence). CDR3 region: CASSLRGSHETQYF. The CDR3 DNA is TGTGCCAGCAGCCTCAGGGGAAGTCATGAGACCCAGTACTTC.

The genes are TRBV20-1 and TRBJ2-1; 9 bases fit TRBD2. In germline, CDR1 is DFQATT, CDR2 SNEGSKA (reference sequence). V gave up 5 bases and J gave up 3 bases; unmatched junction bases: 8. This CDR3 contains 15 residues. DNA for the CDR3: TGCAGTGCTGGAGCGGGGGGCATAATCTACAATGAGCAGTTCTTC. This encodes CSAGAGGIIYNEQFF.

This chain connects TRBV7-9 to TRBJ2-5; TRBD2 matches at 11 bases. In germline, CDR1 is SEHNR, CDR2 FQNEAQ (reference sequence). With 5 bases clipped from V and 5 bases from J, the junction kept 7 bases outside the gene matches. This CDR3 is built from 15 residues. DNA of the CDR3: TGTGCCAGCAGCCTACTAGCGGGGGTCGGGGAGACCCAGTACTTC. Its translation: CASSLLAGVGETQYF.

V usage is TRBV10-3 and J usage is TRBJ1-1, with D possibly TRBD1 on 6 matching bases. The CDR3 covers 14 residues. V gave up 2 bases and J gave up 5 bases, with 12 bases separating them. Per the germline V gene, CDR1 is ENHRY and CDR2 is SYGVKD. Here the CDR3 reads CAISEGGPRTEAFF. The CDR3 DNA reads as TGTGCCATCAGTGAGGGGGGGCCTCGGACTGAAGCTTTCTTT.

The chain couples TRBV5-1 to TRBJ2-2; TRBD2 is a possible D gene (5 bases). CDR3 length equals 16 residues. V lost 0 bases and J lost 2, with 11 bases in between. The germline CDR1 and CDR2 sequences are SGHRS and YFSETQ. CDR3 region: CASSLALVGNTGELFF. For the CDR3, the DNA is TGCGCCAGCAGCTTGGCACTAGTTGGTAACACCGGGGAGCTGTTTTTT.

This clonotype was observed a handful of times. V gene TRBV10-3 combines with J gene TRBJ2-5; D assignment may be TRBD1 or TRBD2 (7 bases each). This CDR3 is built from 14 residues. V lost 7 bases, J lost 4 bases, and 16 bases lay in between. The V gene's germline CDR1 is ENHRY and CDR2 SYGVKD. CDR3 amino acids: CAIKATGRGETQYF. CDR3 nucleotide sequence: TGTGCCATCAAGGCGACAGGGAGGGGAGAGACCCAGTACTTC.

V and J are TRBV3-1 and TRBJ2-5; TRBD1 matches 7 bases. The V and J ends lost 3 bases and 3 bases, in that order; junction bases with no gene match: 7. The CDR3 contains 15 residues. From germline, CDR1 is LGHDT and CDR2 YNNKEL (reference sequence). The DNA for the CDR3 is TGTGCCAGCAGCCACCCGGGACAGCTGAAAGAGACCCAGTACTTC. Its protein is CASSHPGQLKETQYF.

This clonotype was detected a few times. The chain couples TRBV7-9 to TRBJ2-7, with TRBD1 identical over 8 bases. Trimming removed 5 bases from V and 7 bases from J; junction bases left unmatched: 13. The CDR3 is made up of 15 amino acids. Germline loops: CDR1 SEHNR, CDR2 FQNEAQ (reference sequence). In DNA form, the CDR3 reads TGTGCCAGCAGCCCCCAAGGGACAGGACCTGGGGAGCAGTACTTC. Amino acids: CASSPQGTGPGEQYF.

This clonotype was seen a few times. V and J are TRBV6-2 or TRBV6-3 and TRBJ2-5; possible D gene TRBD2, 6 bases. In germline, CDR1 is MNHEY, CDR2 SVGEGT. The CDR3 spans 15 residues. Trimming removed 6 bases from V and 2 bases from J, with 16 bases in between. Here the CDR3 reads CASSQTREQQETQYF. Written as DNA, the CDR3 is TGTGCCAGCAGCCAGACTAGGGAGCAGCAAGAGACCCAGTACTTC.

The V and J genes are TRBV23-1 and TRBJ2-7, with a weak D call TRBD2 (5 bases). TRBV23-1 is designated an ORF whose function remains uncertain. V was clipped by 0 bases and J by 3 bases, with 21 bases between them. CDR3 length: 18 amino acids. The CDR3 nucleotides are TGCGCCAGCAGTCAATCGAGGAGGAACGTACGGCCCCACTACGAGCAGTACTTC. The encoded protein is CASSQSRRNVRPHYEQYF.

This clonotype was observed a handful of times. The chain joins TRBV7-9 to TRBJ2-5; tentatively, D is TRBD2 (6 bases). Looked up from germline, CDR1 is SEHNR and CDR2 is FQNEAQ (reference sequence). The CDR3 has 16 residues. Trimming took off 3 bases at V and 4 bases at J, with 18 bases between the two ends. CDR3 sequence: CASSLRPMGGRETQYF. The CDR3 DNA is TGTGCCAGCAGCTTGCGACCGATGGGGGGTAGAGAGACCCAGTACTTC.

The chain links TRBV12-3 or TRBV12-4 to TRBJ2-7; D gene ambiguous. The CDR3 sequence is 13 residues long. The V end was cut by 3 bases, the J end by 0 bases, with 6 bases between. The CDR3 loop is CASSFLVSYEQYF. In nucleotides, the CDR3 is TGTGCCAGCAGTTTTTTGGTCTCCTACGAGCAGTACTTC.

The table lists this clonotype with a few counts. The chain recombines TRBV20-1 with TRBJ1-2, with D possibly being TRBD1 (6 bases). The V and J ends lost 3 bases and 3 bases respectively, with 11 bases between them. Germline-derived CDR1 and CDR2 are DFQATT and SNEGSKA (reference sequence). The CDR3 runs 13 residues. CDR3 amino acids: CSASGGAYYGYTF. CDR3 bases: TGCAGTGCTAGTGGGGGGGCATACTATGGCTACACCTTC.

The chain joins TRBV20-1 to TRBJ1-2, with D possibly TRBD1 on 5 matching bases. Trimming pared 3 bases from V and 4 bases from J, leaving 15 bases between. There are 14 residues in the CDR3. Germline V gives CDR1 DFQATT, CDR2 SNEGSKA (reference sequence). CDR3 region: CSASSPRDGYGYTF. The CDR3 DNA sequence: TGCAGTGCTAGCTCCCCCAGGGACGGCTATGGCTACACCTTC.

This clonotype was seen just once. The rearrangement uses TRBV20-1 and TRBJ2-1; maybe TRBD2 (5 bases). Germline V gene lookup returns CDR1 DFQATT and CDR2 SNEGSKA (reference sequence). The length of the CDR3 is 12 residues. V was shortened by 6 bases and J by 8 bases, with 14 bases between the two germline ends. The CDR3: CSASLAPDEQFF. Written as DNA, the CDR3 is TGCAGTGCCAGCCTAGCCCCCGATGAGCAGTTCTTC.

This clonotype has a handful of counts. The gene calls are TRBV29-1 and TRBJ2-1; 7 bases are a match to TRBD2. The CDR3 covers 14 residues. CDR1 is SQVTM, CDR2 ANQGSEA, per germline. The V and J ends lost 2 bases and 8 bases, in that order; junction bases with no gene match: 9. Written as DNA, the CDR3 is TGCAGCGTTGAATCGGGGAGGGCGGGGGATGAGCAGTTCTTC. Translated, it gives CSVESGRAGDEQFF.

The chain has TRBV9 and TRBJ1-3; D ambiguous. The CDR3 runs to 14 residues. In germline, CDR1 is SGDLS, CDR2 YYNGEE. V was trimmed by 2 bases and J by 0 bases, leaving 6 bases between them. The CDR3 nucleotides read TGTGCCAGCAGCGTTGAAAACTCTGGAAACACCATATATTTT. Protein: CASSVENSGNTIYF.

This clonotype was picked up a small number of times. The V gene is TRBV24-1, the J gene TRBJ2-2, with TRBD2 matching over 15 bases. The CDR3 has 22 residues. Germline V gene lookup returns CDR1 KGHDR and CDR2 SFDVKD. The junction had 19 bases not matched to a gene; V was cut back by 6 bases and J by 3 bases. The CDR3 here is CATSFWRTGLAGGEWDTGELFF. The CDR3, as DNA: TGTGCCACCAGTTTCTGGAGGACGGGACTAGCGGGAGGCGAGTGGGACACCGGGGAGCTGTTTTTT.

This clonotype was counted only a few times. CDR3 loop: CASSPGTRLSSEQFF. The DNA for the CDR3 is TGTGCCAGCAGTCCCGGGACTAGATTGTCAAGTGAGCAGTTCTTC. The chain is built from TRBV12-3 or TRBV12-4 and TRBJ2-1; TRBD2 agrees at 8 bases. V gave up 5 bases and J gave up 9 bases; unmatched junction bases: 12. CDR3 length equals 15 residues.

This clonotype was counted only a few times. This rearrangement joins TRBV12-3 or TRBV12-4 to TRBJ2-2; no clear D. V lost 7 bases and J lost 5, with 17 bases in between. The CDR3 consists of 15 residues. In DNA, the CDR3 is TGTGCCAGCACCCTAGGACGCCCGGGTACCGGGGAGCTGTTTTTT. Its protein product is CASTLGRPGTGELFF.

The CDR3 DNA reads TGTGCCAGCAGTTACTCGATGTGGGCGGGGGCCAACTACGAGCAGTACTTC. Its translation is CASSYSMWAGANYEQYF. This chain joins TRBV6-5 and TRBJ2-7; the D gene is possibly TRBD2 (7 bases). CDR3 length equals 17 residues. V lost 0 bases, J lost 3 bases, and 18 bases lay in between. Per the germline V gene, CDR1 is MNHEY and CDR2 is SVGAGI.

This clonotype was picked up a small number of times. CDR3 region: CASSYTLANTEAFF. For the CDR3, the DNA is TGTGCCAGCAGTTACACCTTAGCGAACACTGAAGCTTTCTTT. The rearrangement links TRBV6-5 to TRBJ1-1; D is unresolved. The germline CDR1 and CDR2 sequences are MNHEY and SVGAGI. The V end lost 2 bases, the J end lost 1 base, and 8 bases lay between the germline ends. There are 14 residues in the CDR3.

This clonotype was observed a few times. The chain employs TRBV9 and TRBJ2-7; TRBD1 or TRBD2 may be the D gene (5 bases each). V lost 0 bases, J lost 2 bases, and 12 bases lay in between. This CDR3 contains 15 residues. Per germline, CDR1 SGDLS and CDR2 YYNGEE. The CDR3 spells CASSVGIGDPYEQYF. The CDR3, as DNA: TGTGCCAGCAGCGTAGGTATAGGGGACCCCTACGAGCAGTACTTC. Based on the CDR3 plus reference TRBV9 and TRBJ2-7, the full variable domain is DSGVTQTPKHLITATGQRVTLRCSPRSGDLSVYWYQQSLDQGLQFLIQYYNGEERAKGNILERFSAQQFPDLHSELNLSSLELGDSALYFCASSVGIGDPYEQYFGPGTRLTVT.

The chain couples TRBV11-2 to TRBJ2-2; D tentatively reads TRBD1 or TRBD2 (5 bases each). CDR3 length: 18 residues. V was clipped by 4 bases and J by 2 bases, with 20 bases between them. Germline CDR1 and CDR2: SGHAT and FQNNGV. The CDR3 loop reads CASSSTRGRTRNTGELFF. CDR3 DNA sequence: TGTGCCAGCAGCTCAACGAGGGGTCGTACTAGAAACACCGGGGAGCTGTTTTTT. The variable domain in full, completed from reference TRBV11-2 and TRBJ2-2, reads EAGVAQSPRYKIIEKRQSVAFWCNPISGHATLYWYQQILGQGPKLLIQFQNNGVVDDSQLPKDRFSAERLKGVDSTLKIQPAKLEDSAVYLCASSSTRGRTRNTGELFFGEGSRLTVL.

This clonotype appeared many times. J is TRBJ2-2 and V is TRBV12-3 or TRBV12-4, with D perhaps matching TRBD1 or TRBD2 (6 bases each). The CDR3 contains 15 residues. V lost 1 base, J lost 5 bases, and 11 bases lay in between. The CDR3 region is CASSLGQGRTGELFF. The DNA of the CDR3 is TGTGCCAGCAGTTTAGGGCAGGGGAGGACCGGGGAGCTGTTTTTT.

This clonotype was picked up a small number of times. The chain uses TRBV6-5 and TRBJ1-3, with D unclear. V was pared by 2 bases and J by 2 bases, with 7 bases between. The germline V gene encodes CDR1 MNHEY and CDR2 SVGAGI. CDR3 size: 14 residues. The CDR3 region has the DNA TGTGCCAGCAGTTACGCGGCGGCTGGAAACACCATATATTTT. As protein: CASSYAAAGNTIYF.

This clonotype was seen a handful of times. The V and J genes are TRBV7-2 and TRBJ1-3; D gene ambiguous. The CDR3 is made up of 16 amino acids. Germline CDR1 is SGHTA and CDR2 is FQGNSA. V was pared by 6 bases and J by 1 base, with 16 bases between. CDR3 DNA sequence: TGTGCCAGCAGTGCAACCCGGGTGAAATCTGGAAACACCATATATTTT. Translated: CASSATRVKSGNTIYF.